The 15 T cell receptor beta chains reported below all come from one sample, sequenced in a study of blood T cell repertoires in COVID-19. Only in-frame clones appear in the TCRdb table, and some are missing; sequencing was by immunoSEQ multiplex PCR. In the table there are about 76,000 clones, around 88% of which are singletons. The specimen was peripheral blood. The receptor set was obtained from a human donor in a cohort sampled during active COVID-19.

The rearrangement links TRBV18 to TRBJ2-1, with D possibly matching TRBD1 (7 bases). Trimming removed 6 bases at V and 5 bases at J, with 26 bases between. The CDR3 spans 18 residues. Germline V gene data show CDR1 as KGHSH and CDR2 as LQKENI. The CDR3 DNA is TGTGCCAGCTCCCCATTCCGGGGCGGGACAGCAGATCACAATGAGCAGTTCTTC. It encodes CASSPFRGGTADHNEQFF.

The chain uses TRBV5-1 and TRBJ1-4; 9 bases match TRBD1. Germline CDR1 and CDR2: SGHRS and YFSETQ. The CDR3 runs to 17 residues. V trimming: 1 base; J trimming: 6 bases; junction bases outside the gene matches: 10. CDR3 bases: TGCGCCAGCAGCTTGCCGGGACAGGGAGGGGTAGATGAAAAACTGTTTTTT. Its translation is CASSLPGQGGVDEKLFF.

The chain is built from TRBV5-1 and TRBJ1-6, with 8 bases fitting TRBD1. The trim removed 4 bases at V and 7 bases at J, leaving 4 bases unmatched. CDR3 length equals 14 residues. Per germline, CDR1 SGHRS and CDR2 YFSETQ. The CDR3 here is CASSPRTGNSPLHF. The CDR3 bases are TGCGCCAGCAGCCCACGGACAGGGAATTCACCCCTCCACTTT.

V gene TRBV28 combines with J gene TRBJ1-1; D is unclear. This CDR3 is 11 amino acids long. The V end was cut by 8 bases, the J end by 2 bases, with 6 bases between. Germline V gene data show CDR1 as MDHEN and CDR2 as SYDVKM. The CDR3 DNA reads TGTGCCAGCCACTCCAACACTGAAGCTTTCTTT. This codes for CASHSNTEAFF.

DNA of the CDR3: TGTGCCAGCGGCCTGGCAGCTAATGAAAAACTGTTTTTT. Translation gives CASGLAANEKLFF. V usage is TRBV28 and J usage is TRBJ1-4; no clear D gene. This CDR3 comprises 13 residues. Germline lookup yields CDR1 MDHEN and CDR2 SYDVKM. The V end lost 8 bases, the J end lost 3 bases, and 10 bases lay between the germline ends.

This chain joins TRBV30 and TRBJ1-4; possibly TRBD1 for D (5 bases). The CDR3 extends over 15 amino acids. Germline V gene lookup returns CDR1 GTSNPN and CDR2 SVGIG (reference sequence). Trimming stripped 1 base from V and 7 bases from J, with 16 bases between. CDR3 amino acids: CAWSATGRGTEKLFF. The CDR3 DNA follows: TGTGCCTGGAGTGCCACCGGACGGGGGACTGAAAAACTGTTTTTT.

The rearrangement uses TRBV5-1 and TRBJ2-7, with 7 positions matching TRBD1. Germline CDR1 reads SGHRS; CDR2 reads YFSETQ. V lost 4 bases to trimming and J lost 3 bases; unmatched junction nucleotides: 4. CDR3 length equals 13 residues. For the CDR3, the DNA is TGCGCCAGCAGCGGGGGACAGATCTACGAGCAGTACTTC. Amino acid sequence: CASSGGQIYEQYF. The whole variable domain, filled in from reference TRBV5-1 and TRBJ2-7, reads KAGVTQTPRYLIKTRGQQVTLSCSPISGHRSVSWYQQTPGQGLQFLFEYFSETQRNKGNFPGRFSGRQFSNSRSEMNVSTLELGDSALYLCASSGGQIYEQYFGPGTRLTVT.

This clone was detected once. The J gene is TRBJ2-5, the V gene TRBV5-1; 10 nucleotides match TRBD2. The germline CDR1 and CDR2 sequences are SGHRS and YFSETQ. The CDR3 contains 17 residues. After removal of 2 bases from V and 8 bases from J, the junction contained 15 bases not matched to a gene. This chain's CDR3 is CASSFEPSGGPSVTQYF. The CDR3 DNA sequence: TGCGCCAGCAGCTTCGAGCCTAGCGGGGGACCCTCGGTTACCCAGTACTTC.

In this sample, this clone turned up once. The chain uses TRBV30 and TRBJ1-1, with D possibly being TRBD1 (5 bases). In germline, CDR1 is GTSNPN, CDR2 SVGIG (reference sequence). V lost 4 bases and J lost 0, with 18 bases in between. The CDR3 has 16 residues. The CDR3 protein is CAWIGAPTAMNTEAFF. The DNA for the CDR3 is TGTGCCTGGATTGGAGCACCGACAGCCATGAACACTGAAGCTTTCTTT.

The chain carries TRBV7-3 and TRBJ2-3, with 8 bases identical to TRBD2. This CDR3 has 15 amino acids. Trimming took 1 base from V and 5 from J; bases not matched to a gene: 5. Germline V CDR1 and CDR2: SGHTA, FQGTGA. CDR3 in amino acids: CASSLIGGVGDTQYF. The DNA for the CDR3 is TGTGCCAGCAGCTTAATCGGGGGGGTCGGAGATACGCAGTATTTT.

This clone turned up a few times. J is TRBJ2-5 and V is TRBV7-2; TRBD2 aligns across 11 bases. The V gene's germline CDR1 is SGHTA and CDR2 FQGNSA. The J segment lost 5 bases and the V segment lost 3 bases, leaving 5 bases of the junction unmatched. This CDR3 region has 15 residues. This CDR3 is CASSLTSGIAETQYF. The CDR3 bases are TGTGCCAGCAGCTTGACTAGCGGGATAGCCGAGACCCAGTACTTC.

The V gene is TRBV5-4, the J gene TRBJ1-1; tentatively, D is TRBD1 (6 bases). This CDR3 region has 16 residues. Germline V gene data show CDR1 as SGHNT and CDR2 as YYREEE (reference sequence). The ends were cut back, 4 bases at V and 1 base at J, with 17 bases in the middle. CDR3 bases: TGTGCCAGCAGCGGTAGGGGGGGCAGGGCGAACACTGAAGCTTTCTTT. Its protein is CASSGRGGRANTEAFF.

This clone was detected once. The junction differs from germline at one of its ends, possibly a read error. The J gene is TRBJ1-5, the V gene TRBV27; D perhaps matches TRBD1 (5 bases). Looked up from germline, CDR1 is MNHEY and CDR2 is SMNVEV (reference sequence). This CDR3 is built from 8 residues. CDR3 DNA: TGTGAGACAGCGATTTTTCCCTTT. Translating gives CETAIFPF.

The CDR3 coding sequence is TGTGCCAGCAGCGTTTTACTAGCGGGGGGCCAAGAGACCCAGTACTTC. It is translated as CASSVLLAGGQETQYF. V is TRBV9 and J is TRBJ2-5, with 12 bases identical to TRBD2. Trimming took 2 bases from V and 1 from J; bases not matched to a gene: 3. The CDR3 covers 16 residues. Per germline, CDR1 SGDLS and CDR2 YYNGEE.

The chain is built from TRBV9 and TRBJ2-3; 10 bases are a match to TRBD2. This CDR3 comprises 18 residues. The ends lost 0 bases at V and 2 bases at J; junction bases unmatched: 9. Germline CDR1 and CDR2: SGDLS and YYNGEE. Here the CDR3 DNA reads TGTGCCAGCAGCGTAGATGTTAGCGGGGGGTCCTACACAGATACGCAGTATTTT. It codes for CASSVDVSGGSYTDTQYF.